This TCR beta chain was profiled in a study of T cell repertoires in cytomegalovirus infection. The V end was cut by 6 bases, the J end by 4 bases, with 13 bases between. Germline values: CDR1 LNHDA, CDR2 SQIVND (reference sequence). The CDR3 loop spans 13 amino acids. This clonotype was observed at least ten times. Its antigen is not known. From the reads, TCRdb called clonotypes with MiXCR, one entry per CDR3 protein. The repertoire has some 940,000 distinct CDR3 sequences, less than 40% of them found once; the top ten carry 11% to 15%. The material sequenced was cultured CD8+ T cells from PBMCs, taken from culture after CMV antigen stimulation. This TCR came from a human donor in good health (CMV status not recorded). Some clones in this sample may be carry-over from other donors' samples. J is TRBJ2-7 and V is TRBV19; possibly TRBD2 for D (6 bases). This CDR3 is CASSPGLIYEQYF. Here the CDR3 DNA reads TGTGCCAGTAGCCCGGGACTTATATACGAGCAGTACTTC.